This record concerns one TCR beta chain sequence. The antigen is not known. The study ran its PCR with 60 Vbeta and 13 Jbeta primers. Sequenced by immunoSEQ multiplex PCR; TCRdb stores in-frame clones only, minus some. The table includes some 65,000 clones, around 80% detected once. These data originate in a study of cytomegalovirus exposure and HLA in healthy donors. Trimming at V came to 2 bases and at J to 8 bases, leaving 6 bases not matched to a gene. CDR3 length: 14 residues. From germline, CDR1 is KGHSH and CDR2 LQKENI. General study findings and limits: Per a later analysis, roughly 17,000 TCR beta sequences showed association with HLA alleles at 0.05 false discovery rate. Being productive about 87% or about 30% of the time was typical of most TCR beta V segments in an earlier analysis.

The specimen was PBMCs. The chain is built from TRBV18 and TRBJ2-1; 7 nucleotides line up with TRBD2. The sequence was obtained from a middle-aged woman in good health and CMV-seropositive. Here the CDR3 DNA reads TGTGCCAGCTCACCAGGTAACCGGGGGGATGAGCAGTTCTTC. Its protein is CASSPGNRGDEQFF.